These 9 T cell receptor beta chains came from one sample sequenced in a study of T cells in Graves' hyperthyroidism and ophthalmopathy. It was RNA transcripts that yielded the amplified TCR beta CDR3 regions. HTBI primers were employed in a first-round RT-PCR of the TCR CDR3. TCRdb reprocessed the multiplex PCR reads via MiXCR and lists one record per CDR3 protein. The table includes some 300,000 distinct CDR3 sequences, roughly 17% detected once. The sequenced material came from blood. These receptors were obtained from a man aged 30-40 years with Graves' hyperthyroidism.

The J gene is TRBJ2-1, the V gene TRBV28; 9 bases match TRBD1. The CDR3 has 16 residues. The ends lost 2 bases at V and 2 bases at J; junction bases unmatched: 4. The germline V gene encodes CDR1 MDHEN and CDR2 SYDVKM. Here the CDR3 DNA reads TGTGCCAGCAGTTTAATAGGGACAGGGACCTACAATGAGCAGTTCTTC. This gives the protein CASSLIGTGTYNEQFF.

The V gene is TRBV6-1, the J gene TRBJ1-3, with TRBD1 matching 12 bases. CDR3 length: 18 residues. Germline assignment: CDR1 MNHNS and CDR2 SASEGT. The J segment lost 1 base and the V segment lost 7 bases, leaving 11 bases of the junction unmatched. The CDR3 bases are TGTGCCAGCACCGGACCGGGACAGGGGGCCCTATCTGGAAACACCATATATTTT. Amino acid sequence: CASTGPGQGALSGNTIYF.

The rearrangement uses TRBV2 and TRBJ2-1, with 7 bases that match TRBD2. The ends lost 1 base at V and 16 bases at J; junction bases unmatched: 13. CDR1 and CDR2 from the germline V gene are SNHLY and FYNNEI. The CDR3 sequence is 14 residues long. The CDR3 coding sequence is TGTGCCAGCAGTGAAGAGCGGGGTAGGGTTAGGCTTTTCTTC. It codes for CASSEERGRVRLFF.

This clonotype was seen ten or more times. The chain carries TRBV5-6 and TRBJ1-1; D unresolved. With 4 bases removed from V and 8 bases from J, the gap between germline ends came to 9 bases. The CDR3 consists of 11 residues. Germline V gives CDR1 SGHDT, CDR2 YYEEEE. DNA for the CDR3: TGTGCCAGCAGCCACCTTTCGGAAGCTTTCTTT. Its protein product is CASSHLSEAFF.

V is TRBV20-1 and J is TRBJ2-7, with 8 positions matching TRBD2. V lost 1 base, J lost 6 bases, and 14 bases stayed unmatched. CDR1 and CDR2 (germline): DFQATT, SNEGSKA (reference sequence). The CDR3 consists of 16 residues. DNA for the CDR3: TGCAGTGCTAGAGCCGTCGGATCAGCGGGAGTCTCCGAGCAGTACTTC. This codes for CSARAVGSAGVSEQYF.

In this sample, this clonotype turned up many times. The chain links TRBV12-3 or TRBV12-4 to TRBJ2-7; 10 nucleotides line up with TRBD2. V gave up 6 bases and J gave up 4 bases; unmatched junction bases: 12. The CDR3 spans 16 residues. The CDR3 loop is CASSSRASGSSYEQYF. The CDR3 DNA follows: TGTGCCAGCAGCAGTCGCGCTAGCGGGAGTTCGTACGAGCAGTACTTC.

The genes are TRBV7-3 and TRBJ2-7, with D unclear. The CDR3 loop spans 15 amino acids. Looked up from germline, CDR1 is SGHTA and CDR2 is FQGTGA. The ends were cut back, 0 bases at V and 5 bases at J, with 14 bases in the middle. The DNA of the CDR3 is TGTGCCAGCAGCTTAACGTCAGCCAGTTCCCACGAGCAGTACTTC. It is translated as CASSLTSASSHEQYF.

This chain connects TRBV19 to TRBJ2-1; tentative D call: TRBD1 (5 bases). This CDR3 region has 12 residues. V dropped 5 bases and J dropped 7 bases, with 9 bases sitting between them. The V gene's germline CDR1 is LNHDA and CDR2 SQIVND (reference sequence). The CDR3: CASSRAGNEQFF. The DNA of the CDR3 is TGTGCCAGTAGTCGGGCAGGGAATGAGCAGTTCTTC.

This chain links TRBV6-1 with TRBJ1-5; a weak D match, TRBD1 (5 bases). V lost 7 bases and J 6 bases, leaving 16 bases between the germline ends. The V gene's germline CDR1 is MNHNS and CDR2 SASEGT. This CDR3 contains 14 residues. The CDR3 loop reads CASTLVGQGQPQHF. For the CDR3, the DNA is TGTGCCAGCACCCTGGTGGGGCAGGGTCAGCCCCAGCATTTT.